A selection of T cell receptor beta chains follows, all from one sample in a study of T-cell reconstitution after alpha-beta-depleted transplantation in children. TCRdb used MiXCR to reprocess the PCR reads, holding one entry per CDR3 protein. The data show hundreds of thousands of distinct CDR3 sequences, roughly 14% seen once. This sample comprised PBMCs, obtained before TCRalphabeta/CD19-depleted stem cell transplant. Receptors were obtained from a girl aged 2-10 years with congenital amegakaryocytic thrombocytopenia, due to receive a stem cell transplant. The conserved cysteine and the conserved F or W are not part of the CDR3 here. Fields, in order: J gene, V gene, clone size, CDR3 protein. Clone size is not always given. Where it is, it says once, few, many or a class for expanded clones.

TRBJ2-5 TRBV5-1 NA ASSLWSNRETQY
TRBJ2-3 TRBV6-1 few ASSLGGRAGSTDTQY
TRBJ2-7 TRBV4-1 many ASSQVRITPYEQY
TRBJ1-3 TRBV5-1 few ASSYQSTESSGNTIY
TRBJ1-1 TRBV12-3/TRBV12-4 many ASSSTGDLFTEAF
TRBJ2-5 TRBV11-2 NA ASSFGPQWDPMMETQY
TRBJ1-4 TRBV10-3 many AISATATNEKLF
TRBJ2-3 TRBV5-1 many ASSIDPSTDTQY
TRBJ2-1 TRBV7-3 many ASSLIGEPNNEQF
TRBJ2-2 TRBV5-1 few ASSPGKTVAPTGELF
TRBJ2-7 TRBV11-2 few ASSLSFRSYEQY
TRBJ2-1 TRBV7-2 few ASSPTRLAGYNEQF
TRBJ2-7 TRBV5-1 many ASSLDTGTGPYEQY
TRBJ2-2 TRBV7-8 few ASREYVGTGELF
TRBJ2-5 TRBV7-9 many ASRFGETQY
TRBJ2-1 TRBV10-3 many AISFRTSGNNEQF
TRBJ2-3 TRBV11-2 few ASVRPPSPDTQY
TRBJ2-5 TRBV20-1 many SARGDRQTQY
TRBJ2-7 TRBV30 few AWSGGWAISYEQY
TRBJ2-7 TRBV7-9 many AISRTASYEQY
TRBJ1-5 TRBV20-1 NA SASYDTSNQPQH
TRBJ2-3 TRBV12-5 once ASGLLPPDTDTPY
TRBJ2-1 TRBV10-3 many AISEMGSSYNEQF
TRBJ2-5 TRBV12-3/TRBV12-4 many ASSTGAETQY
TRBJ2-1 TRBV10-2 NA ASSGDRGEQWSYNEQF
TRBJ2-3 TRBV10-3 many AISAGVADTQY
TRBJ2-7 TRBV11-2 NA ASSLAATATYEQY
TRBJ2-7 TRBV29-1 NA SVARQGVPYEQY
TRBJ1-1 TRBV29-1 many SVGIGDSEAF
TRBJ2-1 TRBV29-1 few SVEVTLRNEQF
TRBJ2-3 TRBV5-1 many ASSSGDGSDTQY
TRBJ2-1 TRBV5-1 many ASSLDIGRARNEQF
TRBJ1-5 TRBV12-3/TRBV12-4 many ASSPQLYSNQPQH
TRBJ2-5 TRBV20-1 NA SAIRDGYQETQY
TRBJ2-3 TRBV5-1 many ASSLAAGLAGEITDTQY
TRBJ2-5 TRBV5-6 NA ASLPRVDRETQY
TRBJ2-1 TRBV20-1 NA SAEPGTSGRALPYNEQF
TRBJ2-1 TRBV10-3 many AIAGLAGDDEQF
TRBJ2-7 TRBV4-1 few ASSQLRGLDEQY
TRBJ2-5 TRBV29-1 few SVEGTGVQETQY
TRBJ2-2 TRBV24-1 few ATSDQDRGGPNTGELF
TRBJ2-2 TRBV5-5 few ASSPPDLTGELF
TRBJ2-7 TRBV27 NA ASSLWGGWYEQY
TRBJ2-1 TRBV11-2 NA ASRSVAGPSYNEQF
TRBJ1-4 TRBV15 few ATSRTGGTNEKLF
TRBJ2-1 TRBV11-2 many ASSLVAGGSFNEQF
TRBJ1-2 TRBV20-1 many SASAQGYGYT
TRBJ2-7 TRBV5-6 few ASSFSGRKYEQY
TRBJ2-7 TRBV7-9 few ASSLAQGTGYEQY
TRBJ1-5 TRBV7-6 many ASSLSVGNQPQH
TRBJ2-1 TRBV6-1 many ASRVAALSSYNEQF
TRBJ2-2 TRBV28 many ASSLWGRANGGELF
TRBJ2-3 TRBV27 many ASSFGGTGAGDTQY